The next 9 T cell receptor beta chains were all read from a single sample in a study of blood T cells in healthy people across ages. The second PCR ran roughly 7 to 11 cycles with a sample-barcoded 5' primer and J-beta primers. TCRdb re-called the 5' RACE reads with MiXCR, one entry per CDR3 protein. Of around 1,600,000 distinct CDR3 sequences listed, around 40% were seen once; the top ten hold just over 4%. The sequenced sample consisted of blood. Receptors originate from a young woman in good health.

The chain carries TRBV10-3 and TRBJ2-3; a weak D match, TRBD1 (5 bases). CDR3 size: 13 residues. V gave up 5 bases and J gave up 6 bases, with 12 bases separating them. Germline V gene data show CDR1 as ENHRY and CDR2 as SYGVKD. CDR3 DNA sequence: TGTGCCATCAGTAGAACTAAGGGGGATACGCAGTATTTT. Its protein product is CAISRTKGDTQYF.

There are a few counts of this clonotype. This sequence joins TRBV6-6 and TRBJ1-1; 8 nucleotides agree with TRBD1. J lost 4 bases, V lost 2 bases, and 6 bases had no gene match. Germline CDR1 is MNHNY and CDR2 is SVGAGI (reference sequence). The CDR3 spans 15 residues. The CDR3 DNA reads TGTGCCAGCAGTTACCCGGACAGGGCGAGCACTGAAGCTTTCTTT. The encoded protein is CASSYPDRASTEAFF.

The J gene is TRBJ2-3, the V gene TRBV29-1; 14 positions match TRBD2. Germline assignment: CDR1 SQVTM and CDR2 ANQGSEA. The CDR3 contains 19 residues. J lost 5 bases, V lost 3 bases, and 16 bases had no gene match. The DNA of the CDR3 is TGCAGCGTTGATTTGCCGGCGGGACTAGCGGGAGTTCATGTAGATACGCAGTATTTT. Its translation: CSVDLPAGLAGVHVDTQYF.

The chain has TRBV4-3 and TRBJ2-5; 9 bases match TRBD1. The V segment lost 4 bases and the J segment 5 bases; nucleotides outside the gene matches: 8. The germline CDR1 and CDR2 sequences are LGHNA and YSLEER. The CDR3 spans 15 residues. Here the CDR3 DNA reads TGCGCCAGCAGCCCCCTCGGACAGGGGAAGGAGACCCAGTACTTC. As protein: CASSPLGQGKETQYF.

This clonotype was recorded a few times. The chain employs TRBV14 and TRBJ2-1, with 7 bases that match TRBD2. The CDR3 is 15 residues long. CDR1 is SGHDN and CDR2 is FVKESK in the germline V gene. The J segment lost 8 bases and the V segment lost 1 base, leaving 8 bases of the junction unmatched. This chain's CDR3 is CASSQGTGGADEQFF. For the CDR3, the DNA is TGTGCCAGCAGCCAAGGTACGGGGGGAGCGGATGAGCAGTTCTTC.

This clonotype was found a few times. This chain uses TRBV20-1 with TRBJ1-6; D perhaps matches TRBD1 (6 bases). The CDR3 length is 14 residues. Germline V lookup: CDR1 DFQATT, CDR2 SNEGSKA (reference sequence). V was trimmed by 4 bases and J by 8 bases, leaving 15 bases between them. CDR3 DNA: TGCAGTGCTACCGAAGCGGGGGCTTATTCACCCCTCCACTTT. This translates into CSATEAGAYSPLHF.

V gene TRBV7-9 combines with J gene TRBJ2-1, with TRBD2 identical over 8 bases. The CDR3 totals 13 residues. Trimming removed 5 bases from V and 15 bases from J; junction bases left unmatched: 12. Germline CDR1 is SEHNR and CDR2 is FQNEAQ (reference sequence). This CDR3 reads CASSEGQGLDWFF. CDR3 sequence (DNA): TGTGCCAGCAGCGAGGGGCAGGGACTAGATTGGTTCTTC.

V and J are TRBV7-9 and TRBJ2-7; D may be TRBD2 (6 bases). The germline gives CDR1 SEHNR, CDR2 FQNEAQ (reference sequence). The V gene lost 4 bases and the J gene lost 7 bases, with 17 bases spanning the gap. The CDR3 has 14 residues. CDR3 sequence: CASSSGESYNEQYF. The CDR3 nucleotides read TGTGCCAGCAGCTCGGGAGAGTCCTACAATGAGCAGTACTTC.

This clonotype was seen more than once but under ten times. V and J are TRBV15 and TRBJ1-1; perhaps TRBD1 as D (6 bases). V dropped 8 bases and J dropped 5 bases, with 12 bases sitting between them. Germline values: CDR1 LNHNV, CDR2 YYDKDF (reference sequence). The CDR3 runs to 12 residues. The CDR3 DNA sequence: TGTGCCACCGCCGAAGGGGGGACTGAAGCTTTCTTT. Its translation: CATAEGGTEAFF.